This T cell receptor beta chain was recorded in a study of blood T cell repertoires in COVID-19. Profiling relied on immunoSEQ multiplex PCR, and the TCRdb table lists in-frame clones only, not all of them. The data contain about 290,000 clones, around four fifths of them seen just once; the ten biggest clones take up approximately 3.8%. The specimen sequenced was peripheral blood. This receptor was obtained from a woman aged 45-60 years with active or convalescent COVID-19.

The CDR3 is CASSETSGTADTQYF. Written as DNA, the CDR3 is TGTGCCAGCAGTGAAACTAGCGGGACCGCAGATACGCAGTATTTT. The chain has TRBV6-1 and TRBJ2-3; TRBD2 matches at 10 bases. The germline gives CDR1 MNHNS, CDR2 SASEGT. V trimming: 2 bases; J trimming: 4 bases; junction bases outside the gene matches: 3. The CDR3 is 15 residues long.